The 23 T cell receptor beta chains below were found in one sample sequenced in a study of shared clonotypes between healthy human individuals. The table came from immunoSEQ multiplex PCR; TCRdb's copy has only in-frame clones and leaves some out. The table shows about 2.1 million clones, with 93% occurring only once. Naive CD8 cells lacked CD45RO and underwent positive selection for CCR7, leaving out terminally differentiated effector memory CD45RA+ cells. Input material: naive CD8+ T cells from PBMCs. Source of these receptors: a man between 18 and 29 years old in good health. Some clones in this sample may be carry-over from other donors' samples.

The chain recombines TRBV27 with TRBJ1-1, with no clear D. V was clipped by 7 bases and J by 1 base, with 10 bases between them. Germline V gives CDR1 MNHEY, CDR2 SMNVEV (reference sequence). CDR3 size: 13 residues. The CDR3 protein is CASKETTNTEAFF. The DNA for the CDR3 is TGTGCCAGCAAGGAGACAACGAACACTGAAGCTTTCTTT.

This chain links TRBV7-3 with TRBJ2-1, with D perhaps assigned TRBD1 or TRBD2 (6 bases each). Between the trimmed V and J ends, which lost 0 bases and 6 bases, there was a span of 12 bases. CDR3 length equals 15 residues. Germline V gene sequence: CDR1 SGHTA, CDR2 FQGTGA. CDR3 amino acids: CASSLTGRGGNEQFF. The CDR3 DNA reads as TGTGCCAGCAGCTTAACGGGCAGGGGAGGCAATGAGCAGTTCTTC.

The chain's CDR3 is CASSYGGAHTEAFF. The CDR3 DNA is TGTGCCAGCAGTTACGGGGGGGCGCACACTGAAGCTTTCTTT. The chain joins TRBV6-6 to TRBJ1-1; D is possibly TRBD1 (6 bases). The CDR3 runs 14 residues. From germline, CDR1 is MNHNY and CDR2 SVGAGI (reference sequence). V was clipped by 2 bases and J by 3 bases, with 10 bases between them.

This sequence joins TRBV5-8 and TRBJ2-1; D not certain. The CDR3 is 15 residues long. Germline CDR1 is SGHTS and CDR2 is YDEGEE. Trimming took off 0 bases at V and 0 bases at J, with 7 bases between the two ends. The CDR3 DNA reads TGTGCCAGCAGCTTGGGCCCTAGCTCCTACAATGAGCAGTTCTTC. Its translation: CASSLGPSSYNEQFF.

The chain employs TRBV2 and TRBJ2-7; 8 nucleotides agree with TRBD1. There are 13 residues in the CDR3. Germline V gives CDR1 SNHLY, CDR2 FYNNEI. The V and J ends lost 10 bases and 3 bases, in that order; junction bases with no gene match: 8. The CDR3 here is CATQLGTGYEQYF. CDR3 DNA: TGTGCCACCCAACTGGGGACAGGCTACGAGCAGTACTTC. Filled out from reference TRBV2 and TRBJ2-7, the complete variable domain reads EPEVTQTPSHQVTQMGQEVILRCVPISNHLYFYWYRQILGQKVEFLVSFYNNEISEKSEIFDDQFSVERPDGSNFTLKIRSTKLEDSAMYFCATQLGTGYEQYFGPGTRLTVT.

The chain couples TRBV2 to TRBJ1-5; 7 bases are a match to TRBD1. The CDR3 length is 17 residues. J lost 1 base, V lost 5 bases, and 11 bases had no gene match. In germline, CDR1 is SNHLY, CDR2 FYNNEI. CDR3 protein: CASSFPPDRVSNQPQHF. CDR3 DNA sequence: TGTGCCAGCAGTTTCCCTCCCGACAGGGTCAGCAATCAGCCCCAGCATTTT.

The chain uses TRBV4-2 and TRBJ1-3; D is possibly TRBD1 (5 bases). V was pared by 4 bases and J by 0 bases, with 13 bases between. Germline V gene data show CDR1 as LGHNA and CDR2 as YNFKEQ. CDR3 length equals 16 residues. CDR3 in DNA: TGTGCCAGCAGCCCCCGGGACGGATCCTCTGGAAACACCATATATTTT. Translating it yields CASSPRDGSSGNTIYF.

The J gene is TRBJ1-5, the V gene TRBV5-3; 9 positions agree with TRBD1. TRBV5-3 is an ORF for which the function is uncertain. The CDR3 sequence is 17 residues long. V lost 1 base and J lost 9; bases outside the gene matches: 14. The CDR3 DNA follows: TGTGCCAGAAGCTTGACAATCAACAGGGGGCTAAGAAGGCCCCAGCATTTT. The encoded protein is CARSLTINRGLRRPQHF.

The V and J genes are TRBV5-4 and TRBJ2-1, with TRBD2 matching over 10 bases. The trim removed 2 bases at V and 3 bases at J, leaving 5 bases unmatched. The CDR3 has 16 amino acids. Germline values: CDR1 SGHNT, CDR2 YYREEE (reference sequence). As DNA, the CDR3 is TGTGCCAGCAGCTTACAAGCGGGAGGGGGCTACAATGAGCAGTTCTTC. The encoded protein is CASSLQAGGGYNEQFF.

The CDR3 bases are TGTGCCTGGAGTGTCGTTTTTGGGCAGCTGGGCACTGAAGCTTTCTTT. It is translated as CAWSVVFGQLGTEAFF. The gene calls are TRBV30 and TRBJ1-1; D ambiguous. Trimming removed 0 bases at V and 4 bases at J, with 18 bases between. This CDR3 has 16 residues. CDR1 is GTSNPN, CDR2 SVGIG, per germline (reference sequence).

The rearrangement uses TRBV19 and TRBJ2-7; perhaps TRBD2 as D (5 bases). The CDR3 length is 14 residues. V was clipped by 3 bases and J by 3 bases, with 12 bases between them. Germline V CDR1 and CDR2: LNHDA, SQIVND (reference sequence). CDR3 coding DNA: TGTGCCAGTAGTATGCGGCTAGCTATCTACGAGCAGTACTTC. As protein: CASSMRLAIYEQYF. Looking up the rest from reference TRBV19 and TRBJ2-7 gives the full variable domain: DGGITQSPKYLFRKEGQNVTLSCEQNLNHDAMYWYRQDPGQGLRLIYYSQIVNDFQKGDIAEGYSVSREKKESFPLTVTSAQKNPTAFYLCASSMRLAIYEQYFGPGTRLTVT.

The chain joins TRBV9 to TRBJ2-1; 8 nucleotides line up with TRBD2. The CDR3 length is 17 residues. Losses at the gene ends were 4 bases for V and 4 bases for J; bases not matched to a gene: 13. CDR1 is SGDLS, CDR2 YYNGEE, per germline. The CDR3 nucleotides are TGTGCCAGCAGCCGGGATGGGAGCGGGAGCCCTTACAATGAGCAGTTCTTC. Protein: CASSRDGSGSPYNEQFF.

The chain has TRBV5-1 and TRBJ2-7; D might be TRBD1 (6 bases). CDR1 is SGHRS, CDR2 YFSETQ, per germline. Trimming shortened V by 1 base and J by 4 bases, and 9 bases separated the two germline ends. The CDR3 runs to 13 residues. CDR3 sequence (DNA): TGCGCCAGCAGCTTGTCTCAGGGGTACGAGCAGTACTTC. It codes for CASSLSQGYEQYF.

The chain couples TRBV19 to TRBJ2-7; 7 positions agree with TRBD1. V gave up 4 bases and J gave up 2 bases; unmatched junction bases: 8. Germline V gene sequence: CDR1 LNHDA, CDR2 SQIVND (reference sequence). The CDR3 contains 15 residues. The CDR3, as DNA: TGTGCCAGTAGTACCCGGGACAGCCAACCCTACGAGCAGTACTTC. It encodes CASSTRDSQPYEQYF. Full variable domain (remainder filled in from reference TRBV19 and TRBJ2-7): DGGITQSPKYLFRKEGQNVTLSCEQNLNHDAMYWYRQDPGQGLRLIYYSQIVNDFQKGDIAEGYSVSREKKESFPLTVTSAQKNPTAFYLCASSTRDSQPYEQYFGPGTRLTVT.

V gene TRBV25-1 combines with J gene TRBJ1-2; D uncertain. In germline, CDR1 is MGHDK, CDR2 SYGVNS. With 4 bases removed from V and 9 bases from J, the gap between germline ends came to 18 bases. The CDR3 contains 14 residues. The CDR3 is CASSGMQGTRSYTF. The CDR3 coding sequence is TGTGCCAGCAGTGGCATGCAAGGTACTCGCAGCTACACCTTC.

The V call is TRBV6-6, the J call TRBJ2-3; TRBD2 agrees at 9 bases. The CDR3 is 15 residues long. Trimming cost V 2 bases and J 5 bases; bases outside gene matches: 5. Looked up from germline, CDR1 is MNHNY and CDR2 is SVGAGI (reference sequence). The chain's CDR3 is CASSYTLSGGDTQYF. For the CDR3, the DNA is TGTGCCAGCAGTTACACTCTTAGCGGGGGAGATACGCAGTATTTT.

The V and J genes are TRBV29-1 and TRBJ2-3; 8 bases line up with TRBD1. The germline gives CDR1 SQVTM, CDR2 ANQGSEA. The CDR3 is 15 residues long. J lost 1 base, V lost 6 bases, and 9 bases had no gene match. The CDR3: CSVAGQGRGTDTQYF. The CDR3 DNA is TGCAGCGTCGCCGGACAGGGCCGGGGCACAGATACGCAGTATTTT.

This chain uses TRBV2 with TRBJ2-5; D gene ambiguous. The CDR3 is 15 amino acids. The V end lost 2 bases, the J end lost 2 bases, and 12 bases lay between the germline ends. Per the germline V gene, CDR1 is SNHLY and CDR2 is FYNNEI. CDR3 amino acids: CASSERYRVQETQYF. CDR3 in DNA: TGTGCCAGCAGTGAACGTTACCGGGTACAAGAGACCCAGTACTTC.

On this clone itself: Other DNA sequences within the sample encode an identical CDR3. The chain uses TRBV27 and TRBJ1-1; D gene uncertain. This CDR3 region has 13 residues. Germline values: CDR1 MNHEY, CDR2 SMNVEV (reference sequence). Deletions cut 6 bases from V and 1 base from J, with 9 bases between. This CDR3 is CASSLTENTEAFF. The CDR3 DNA reads as TGTGCCAGCAGCCTGACCGAGAACACTGAAGCTTTCTTT.

The chain carries TRBV25-1 and TRBJ2-3; 8 positions match TRBD2. Germline loops: CDR1 MGHDK, CDR2 SYGVNS. CDR3 length equals 16 residues. V shed 4 bases, J shed 6 bases, and the junction held 12 bases outside the gene matches. CDR3 residues: CASSVGAGGWWDTQYF. DNA for the CDR3: TGTGCCAGCAGTGTAGGCGCGGGGGGATGGTGGGATACGCAGTATTTT.

The genes are TRBV4-1 and TRBJ2-1, with 8 bases fitting TRBD2. The CDR3 has 16 residues. Germline V CDR1 and CDR2: MGHRA, YSYEKL. V lost 2 bases, J lost 3 bases, and 6 bases stayed unmatched. CDR3: CASSQFAGTSYNEQFF. The CDR3 DNA reads as TGCGCCAGCAGCCAATTTGCGGGGACTAGCTACAATGAGCAGTTCTTC.

The rearrangement links TRBV11-2 to TRBJ1-5; weak D call: TRBD1 (5 bases). The CDR3 runs to 16 residues. V lost 5 bases and J 5 bases, leaving 19 bases between the germline ends. Germline V gives CDR1 SGHAT, CDR2 FQNNGV. CDR3 nucleotides: TGTGCCAGCAGCCCTTACCCGACAGAGTCAGATCAGCCCCAGCATTTT. It is translated as CASSPYPTESDQPQHF.

V usage is TRBV10-2 and J usage is TRBJ2-3, with 12 bases matching TRBD1. Looked up from germline, CDR1 is WSHSY and CDR2 is SAAADI. J lost 9 bases, V lost 6 bases, and 13 bases had no gene match. The length of the CDR3 is 16 residues. As DNA, the CDR3 is TGCGCCAGCAGCGGGGGACAGGGGGCTTTGTTTGGGACGCAGTATTTT. Protein sequence: CASSGGQGALFGTQYF.